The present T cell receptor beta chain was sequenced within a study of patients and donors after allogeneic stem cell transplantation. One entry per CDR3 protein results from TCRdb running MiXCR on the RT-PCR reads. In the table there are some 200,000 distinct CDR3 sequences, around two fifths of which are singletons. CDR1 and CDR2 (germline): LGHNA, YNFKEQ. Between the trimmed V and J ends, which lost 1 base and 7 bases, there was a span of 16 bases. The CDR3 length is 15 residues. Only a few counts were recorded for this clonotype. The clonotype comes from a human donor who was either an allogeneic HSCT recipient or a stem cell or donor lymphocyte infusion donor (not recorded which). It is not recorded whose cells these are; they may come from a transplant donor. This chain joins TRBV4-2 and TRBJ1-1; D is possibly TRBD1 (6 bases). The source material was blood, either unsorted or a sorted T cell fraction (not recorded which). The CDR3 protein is CASSQVLQGELEAFF. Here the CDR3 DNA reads TGTGCCAGCAGCCAAGTCCTACAGGGCGAGCTTGAAGCTTTCTTT.